The 8 T cell receptor beta chains reported below all come from one sample, sequenced in a study of OX40 agonist ivuxolimab in advanced cancers. TCRdb's copy holds only in-frame clones and misses some; the assay was immunoSEQ multiplex PCR. Among about 59,000 clones listed, approximately 90% were seen once. The sequencing here drew on CD4+ or CD8+ T cells sorted from blood, taken in a trial of the OX40 agonist ivuxolimab. The receptors derive from an adult with an advanced solid tumor such as melanoma, head and neck, liver or kidney cancer.

This clone came up once. This chain connects TRBV5-8 to TRBJ2-7; possibly TRBD1 or TRBD2 for D (5 bases each). CDR3 length: 14 residues. CDR1 SGHTS and CDR2 YDEGEE come from the germline V gene. V lost 1 base, J lost 6 bases, and 14 bases lay in between. The CDR3 loop is CASSLSWGSREQYF. CDR3 in DNA: TGTGCCAGCAGCTTGTCTTGGGGGTCCCGCGAGCAGTACTTC.

V is TRBV5-1 and J is TRBJ2-3; TRBD2 aligns across 10 bases. CDR1 is SGHRS and CDR2 is YFSETQ in the germline V gene. The V and J ends lost 4 bases and 6 bases, in that order; junction bases with no gene match: 14. The CDR3 has 17 amino acids. The CDR3 loop is CASSLLTSGVDWDTQYF. In DNA form, the CDR3 reads TGCGCCAGCAGCCTTCTAACTAGCGGGGTCGATTGGGATACGCAGTATTTT.

CDR3 sequence: CASSGTSAYAYEQYF. In DNA, the CDR3 is TGTGCCAGCAGTGGAACTAGCGCCTACGCCTACGAGCAGTACTTC. V and J are TRBV25-1 and TRBJ2-7; TRBD2 matches 7 bases. The CDR3 consists of 15 residues. V gave up 4 bases and J gave up 2 bases; unmatched junction bases: 8. Germline CDR1 reads MGHDK; CDR2 reads SYGVNS.

The rearrangement links TRBV9 to TRBJ2-2; no reliable D call. CDR1 is SGDLS, CDR2 YYNGEE, per germline. This CDR3 has 16 amino acids. Deletions cut 5 bases from V and 5 bases from J, with 19 bases between. The DNA of the CDR3 is TGTGCCAGCAGTCCCACCGCGAACCCTTCGACCGGGGAGCTGTTTTTT. It encodes CASSPTANPSTGELFF.

The chain links TRBV4-3 to TRBJ1-4; D perhaps matches TRBD1 (6 bases). Germline V gene sequence: CDR1 LGHNA, CDR2 YSLEER. This CDR3 has 15 amino acids. Trimming removed 0 bases at V and 9 bases at J, with 14 bases between. The CDR3 region is CASSQDRGKAQKLFF. The DNA of the CDR3 is TGCGCCAGCAGCCAAGATAGGGGGAAAGCTCAAAAACTGTTTTTT.

Only one count was recorded for this clone. The chain joins TRBV5-1 to TRBJ2-7; D is unclear. CDR1 is SGHRS and CDR2 is YFSETQ in the germline V gene. This CDR3 spans 14 amino acids. Trimming removed 0 bases from V and 2 bases from J, with 9 bases in between. The CDR3, as DNA: TGCGCCAGCAGCTTGGGGGCGGAGACCTACGAGCAGTACTTC. As protein: CASSLGAETYEQYF.

The J gene is TRBJ2-1, the V gene TRBV13; D may match TRBD1 or TRBD2 (5 bases each). Germline CDR1 PRHDT, CDR2 FYEKMQ (reference sequence). The V end lost 2 bases, the J end lost 10 bases, and 9 bases lay between the germline ends. The CDR3 covers 12 residues. CDR3 sequence reads: CASSLIGTEQFF. CDR3 bases: TGTGCCAGCAGCTTAATCGGGACGGAGCAGTTCTTC.

CDR3 sequence reads: CASSPGGEQYF. CDR3 bases: TGTGCCAGCAGTCCCGGCGGAGAGCAGTACTTC. The J gene is TRBJ2-7, the V gene TRBV28; no clear D. V was shortened by 5 bases and J by 7 bases, with 9 bases between the two germline ends. This CDR3 is built from 11 residues. The germline CDR1 and CDR2 sequences are MDHEN and SYDVKM. The full variable domain, with the rest looked up from reference TRBV28 and TRBJ2-7, is DVKVTQSSRYLVKRTGEKVFLECVQDMDHENMFWYRQDPGLGLRLIYFSYDVKMKEKGDIPEGYSVSREKKERFSLILESASTNQTSMYLCASSPGGEQYFGPGTRLTVT.